What follows are 17 T cell receptor beta chains derived from one specimen sequenced in a study of T cells in Graves' hyperthyroidism and ophthalmopathy. Amplification of TCR beta CDR3 regions was performed using RNA transcripts as template. HTBI primers were employed in a first-round RT-PCR of the TCR CDR3. TCRdb reanalysed the multiplex PCR reads using MiXCR and keeps one entry per CDR3 protein. Of around 440,000 distinct CDR3 sequences in the sample, around 14% were seen once. The sample consisted of blood. The receptors shown here come from a young woman with Graves' hyperthyroidism.

In its sample, this clonotype was seen many times. V gene TRBV12-3 or TRBV12-4 combines with J gene TRBJ2-5; D is undetermined. V was trimmed by 7 bases and J by 4 bases, leaving 13 bases between them. There are 13 residues in the CDR3. DNA for the CDR3: TGTGCCAGCACCCCCCGGTGGCTAGAGACCCAGTACTTC. It translates to CASTPRWLETQYF.

This clonotype was recorded at least ten times. The rearrangement uses TRBV28 and TRBJ1-2, with 11 bases matching TRBD1. V was clipped by 6 bases and J by 4 bases; unmatched bases: 4. There are 14 residues in the CDR3. Germline V gene sequence: CDR1 MDHEN, CDR2 SYDVKM. CDR3 loop: CASRGTGGVYGYTF. The CDR3 region has the DNA TGTGCCAGCAGGGGGACAGGGGGTGTCTATGGCTACACCTTC.

Ten or more counts support this clonotype. In nucleotides, the CDR3 is TGTGCCAGCAGCGGGAACCCCGACAGGGGAGGAAACACCATATATTTT. Translation: CASSGNPDRGGNTIYF. V is TRBV9 and J is TRBJ1-3; 8 bases match TRBD1. The junction had 9 bases not matched to a gene; V was cut back by 3 bases and J by 4 bases. Germline CDR1 and CDR2: SGDLS and YYNGEE. The CDR3 consists of 16 residues.

This clonotype was seen ten or more times. The chain links TRBV18 to TRBJ1-1; possible D gene TRBD1, 5 bases. The ends were cut back, 1 base at V and 1 base at J, with 13 bases in the middle. This CDR3 has 16 amino acids. Germline V gives CDR1 KGHSH, CDR2 LQKENI. The CDR3 nucleotides are TGTGCCAGCTCACCACTTTCTGGGACGGGGAACACTGAAGCTTTCTTT. Translation: CASSPLSGTGNTEAFF.

This clonotype was recorded at least ten times. The V call is TRBV20-1, the J call TRBJ1-1, with TRBD1 matching over 7 bases. V gave up 0 bases and J gave up 5 bases; unmatched junction bases: 6. Germline V gene lookup returns CDR1 DFQATT and CDR2 SNEGSKA (reference sequence). The CDR3 loop spans 14 amino acids. The CDR3 here is CSARDDREDTEAFF. The CDR3 DNA follows: TGCAGTGCTAGAGATGACAGGGAGGATACTGAAGCTTTCTTT.

This clonotype has a count of ten or more. The gene calls are TRBV6-1 and TRBJ1-3; D ambiguous. The length of the CDR3 is 12 residues. In germline, CDR1 is MNHNS, CDR2 SASEGT. Trimming cost V 6 bases and J 4 bases, with 7 bases left between them. As DNA, the CDR3 is TGTGCCAGCAGGACTATAGGAAACACCATATATTTT. It translates to CASRTIGNTIYF.

This clonotype was seen ten or more times. The rearrangement links TRBV4-2 to TRBJ2-1; unclear D gene. Germline V gives CDR1 LGHNA, CDR2 YNFKEQ. This CDR3 region has 13 residues. V dropped 4 bases and J dropped 10 bases, with 14 bases sitting between them. The CDR3 sequence: CASSPRPPTEQFF. CDR3 in DNA: TGTGCCAGCAGCCCAAGGCCTCCCACAGAGCAGTTCTTC.

Here the CDR3 reads CSVEERLGYTF. The CDR3 DNA is TGCAGCGTTGAAGAGCGTCTTGGCTACACCTTC. The chain joins TRBV29-1 to TRBJ1-2, with no clear D. V lost 0 bases and J 7 bases, leaving 6 bases between the germline ends. The CDR3 covers 11 residues. CDR1 is SQVTM and CDR2 is ANQGSEA in the germline V gene.

This clonotype was observed many times. The CDR3 nucleotides are TGTGCCAGCAGCCTTAGCGGGGGCCCAGGGGATGAGCAGTTCTTC. Protein: CASSLSGGPGDEQFF. The gene calls are TRBV7-2 and TRBJ2-1; TRBD2 agrees at 9 bases. The CDR3 runs to 15 residues. Germline V lookup: CDR1 SGHTA, CDR2 FQGNSA. With 5 bases clipped from V and 8 bases from J, the junction kept 10 bases outside the gene matches.

This clonotype occurred a few times. The rearrangement joins TRBV11-3 to TRBJ1-2, with a weak D call TRBD1 (5 bases). CDR1 is SGHNT, CDR2 YENEEA, per germline. The CDR3 length is 16 residues. Trimming cost V 4 bases and J 1 base, with 16 bases left between them. The CDR3 spells CASSSSRQLFNYGYTF. The CDR3 bases are TGTGCCAGCAGCTCGTCCCGACAGTTATTTAACTATGGCTACACCTTC.

This clonotype has ten or more counts. V usage is TRBV5-8 and J usage is TRBJ2-5; 13 bases agree with TRBD2. Germline CDR1 reads SGHTS; CDR2 reads YDEGEE. The CDR3 is 17 residues long. V lost 0 bases, J lost 4 bases, and 6 bases stayed unmatched. In DNA form, the CDR3 reads TGTGCCAGCAGCTTGGAACTAGCGGGAGGGCCTTCAGAGACCCAGTACTTC. Protein: CASSLELAGGPSETQYF.

This clonotype was found many times. The chain links TRBV18 to TRBJ2-7; D is possibly TRBD1 or TRBD2 (5 bases each). Germline assignment: CDR1 KGHSH and CDR2 LQKENI. The germline V and J ends were trimmed by 3 bases and 0 bases, with 18 bases remaining between them. The CDR3 has 17 residues. This CDR3 is CASSPRATGPNSYEQYF. DNA for the CDR3: TGTGCCAGCTCACCGAGAGCAACGGGACCGAACTCCTACGAGCAGTACTTC. The whole variable domain, remainder taken from reference TRBV18 and TRBJ2-7, is NAGVMQNPRHLVRRRGQEARLRCSPMKGHSHVYWYRQLPEEGLKFMVYLQKENIIDESGMPKERFSAEFPKEGPSILRIQQVVRGDSAAYFCASSPRATGPNSYEQYFGPGTRLTVT.

This clonotype was found many times. The rearrangement uses TRBV20-1 and TRBJ1-3; the match to TRBD1 covers 9 bases. From germline, CDR1 is DFQATT and CDR2 SNEGSKA (reference sequence). V lost 5 bases, J lost 14 bases, and 10 bases stayed unmatched. This CDR3 has 12 amino acids. This chain's CDR3 is CSAGGTGTGLYF. The DNA of the CDR3 is TGCAGTGCTGGGGGAACCGGGACAGGGCTATATTTT.

V gene TRBV10-2 combines with J gene TRBJ1-5; D ambiguous. Trimming shortened V by 7 bases and J by 5 bases, and 12 bases separated the two germline ends. The CDR3 has 13 amino acids. The germline CDR1 and CDR2 sequences are WSHSY and SAAADI. CDR3: CASTVGIYQPQHF. CDR3 coding DNA: TGCGCCAGCACCGTCGGGATTTATCAGCCCCAGCATTTT.

This clonotype was picked up many times. This chain links TRBV18 with TRBJ2-7, with 9 positions matching TRBD1. CDR3 size: 15 residues. Germline assignment: CDR1 KGHSH and CDR2 LQKENI. V lost 0 bases, J lost 5 bases, and 5 bases stayed unmatched. CDR3 nucleotides: TGTGCCAGCTCACCACCGGGACAGGGTCGTGACGAGCAGTACTTC. This codes for CASSPPGQGRDEQYF.

This clonotype was recorded many times. The rearrangement joins TRBV12-3 or TRBV12-4 to TRBJ2-2, with 7 bases lining up with TRBD2. The CDR3 has 15 residues. V gave up 2 bases and J gave up 5 bases; unmatched junction bases: 5. CDR3 amino acids: CASSLTGGRTGELFF. The CDR3 DNA sequence: TGTGCCAGCAGTTTAACGGGGGGTCGGACCGGGGAGCTGTTTTTT.

This clonotype was picked up many times. The chain employs TRBV20-1 and TRBJ2-3, with 7 bases that match TRBD1. The germline gives CDR1 DFQATT, CDR2 SNEGSKA (reference sequence). Germline trimming cut 4 bases from V and 0 bases from J; bases unmatched to any gene: 4. This CDR3 is built from 14 residues. The CDR3 here is CSATGTVSTDTQYF. The CDR3 nucleotides are TGCAGTGCTACCGGGACAGTTAGCACAGATACGCAGTATTTT.